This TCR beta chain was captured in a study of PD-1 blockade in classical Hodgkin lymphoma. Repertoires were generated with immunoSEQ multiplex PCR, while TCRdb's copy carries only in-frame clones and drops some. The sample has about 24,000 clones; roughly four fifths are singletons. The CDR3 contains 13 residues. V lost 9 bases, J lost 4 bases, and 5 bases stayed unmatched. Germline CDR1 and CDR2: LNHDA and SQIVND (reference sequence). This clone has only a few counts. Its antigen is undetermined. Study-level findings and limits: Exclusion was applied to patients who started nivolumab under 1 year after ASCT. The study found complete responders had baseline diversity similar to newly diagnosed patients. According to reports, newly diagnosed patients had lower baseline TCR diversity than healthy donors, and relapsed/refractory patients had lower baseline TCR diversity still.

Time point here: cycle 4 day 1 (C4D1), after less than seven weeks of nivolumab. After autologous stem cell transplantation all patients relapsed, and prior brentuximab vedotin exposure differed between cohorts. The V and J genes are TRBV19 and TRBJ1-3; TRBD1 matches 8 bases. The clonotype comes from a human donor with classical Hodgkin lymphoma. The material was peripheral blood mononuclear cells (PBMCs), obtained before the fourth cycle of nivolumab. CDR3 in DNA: TGTGCCAGCCGACAGGGGCGGGGAAACACCATATATTTT. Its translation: CASRQGRGNTIYF.